Below are 14 T cell receptor beta chains sequenced from a single sample in a study of shared clonotypes between healthy human individuals. Assay: immunoSEQ multiplex PCR; the TCRdb copy retains only in-frame clones and omits some. The sample yields 950,000 to 1,300,000 clones, approximately 70% seen once. The specimen was memory CD4+ T cells sorted from blood. Documented subset: CD45RA-negative fraction. These receptors were taken from a man between 18 and 29 years old in good health.

V usage is TRBV7-9 and J usage is TRBJ1-2, with 8 bases lining up with TRBD1. The CDR3 sequence is 14 residues long. Unmatched junction bases numbered 4, after V lost 3 bases and J lost 4 bases. CDR1 and CDR2 from the germline V gene are SEHNR and FQNEAQ (reference sequence). CDR3 region: CASSLATGGYGYTF. The CDR3 DNA is TGTGCCAGCAGCTTGGCTACAGGGGGCTATGGCTACACCTTC.

A single count supports this clone. The chain joins TRBV11-2 to TRBJ2-5; 8 bases map to TRBD2. Germline V gene sequence: CDR1 SGHAT, CDR2 FQNNGV. This CDR3 is built from 15 residues. The ends lost 5 bases at V and 1 base at J; junction bases unmatched: 6. The CDR3 is CASSTIAGPQETQYF. The CDR3 DNA sequence: TGTGCCAGCAGCACAATAGCGGGACCCCAAGAGACCCAGTACTTC.

The chain joins TRBV23-1 to TRBJ1-1, with 7 bases identical to TRBD1. TRBV23-1 is noted as an ORF with a role that remains uncertain. J gave up 4 bases and V 0 bases, and 5 bases lay outside the gene matches. The CDR3 contains 15 residues. This CDR3 reads CASSQSRGLSTEAFF. The CDR3 coding sequence is TGCGCCAGCAGTCAATCTAGGGGGCTGAGCACTGAAGCTTTCTTT.

The V call is TRBV29-1, the J call TRBJ2-7, with D perhaps TRBD1 or TRBD2 (5 bases each). The V gene's germline CDR1 is SQVTM and CDR2 ANQGSEA. This CDR3 is built from 12 residues. V was trimmed by 7 bases and J by 3 bases, leaving 13 bases between them. Here the CDR3 reads CSALGTVYEQYF. CDR3 nucleotide sequence: TGCAGCGCATTAGGGACGGTCTACGAGCAGTACTTC.

V and J are TRBV19 and TRBJ2-3; TRBD1 aligns across 7 bases. The CDR3 consists of 12 residues. The V and J ends lost 3 bases and 14 bases, in that order; junction bases with no gene match: 8. Looked up from germline, CDR1 is LNHDA and CDR2 is SQIVND (reference sequence). Here the CDR3 reads CASSMGQGVRYF. In DNA, the CDR3 is TGTGCCAGTAGTATGGGGCAGGGGGTGAGGTATTTT. Full variable domain (outside the CDR3, taken from reference TRBV19 and TRBJ2-3): DGGITQSPKYLFRKEGQNVTLSCEQNLNHDAMYWYRQDPGQGLRLIYYSQIVNDFQKGDIAEGYSVSREKKESFPLTVTSAQKNPTAFYLCASSMGQGVRYFGPGTRLTVL.

The chain is built from TRBV28 and TRBJ1-5, with a possible D match to TRBD1 (6 bases). CDR1 and CDR2 (germline): MDHEN, SYDVKM. The CDR3 covers 16 residues. V lost 5 bases to trimming and J lost 3 bases, with 17 bases between them. The CDR3 region is CASSIIAGALNQPQHF. In nucleotides, the CDR3 is TGTGCCAGCAGTATCATTGCAGGGGCCCTCAATCAGCCCCAGCATTTT.

The genes are TRBV7-8 and TRBJ2-2; weak D call: TRBD2 (6 bases). Germline CDR1 and CDR2: SGHVS and FQNEAQ. The length of the CDR3 is 14 residues. Trimming cost V 5 bases and J 2 bases, with 9 bases left between them. CDR3 protein: CASSGGLNTGELFF. CDR3 coding DNA: TGTGCCAGCAGCGGGGGACTTAACACCGGGGAGCTGTTTTTT.

This rearrangement joins TRBV7-2 to TRBJ2-7; 8 bases align to TRBD2. V was pared by 1 base and J by 3 bases, with 8 bases of the junction left unmatched. This CDR3 is 16 amino acids long. From germline, CDR1 is SGHTA and CDR2 FQGNSA. The CDR3 DNA follows: TGTGCCAGCAGCTTAGTGAGCGGGGGCGAATACTACGAGCAGTACTTC. Its protein product is CASSLVSGGEYYEQYF.

This chain's CDR3 is CASSLPVPRGGYTF. DNA for the CDR3: TGTGCCAGCAGCTTACCAGTTCCTAGGGGTGGCTACACCTTC. The chain uses TRBV7-9 and TRBJ1-2; D is perhaps TRBD1 (5 bases). Per germline, CDR1 SEHNR and CDR2 FQNEAQ (reference sequence). V was shortened by 2 bases and J by 7 bases, with 14 bases between the two germline ends. CDR3 size: 14 residues.

The J gene is TRBJ2-1, the V gene TRBV9, with unresolved D. Germline V gives CDR1 SGDLS, CDR2 YYNGEE. The CDR3 runs 14 residues. Trimming took off 2 bases at V and 12 bases at J, with 18 bases between the two ends. The CDR3: CASSVDGSSQGQFF. As DNA, the CDR3 is TGTGCCAGCAGCGTCGACGGGTCTTCCCAAGGGCAGTTCTTC.

This clone was counted a few times. The CDR3 loop is CASSQRTGGGTEAFF. CDR3 DNA: TGCGCCAGCAGCCAGCGGACAGGGGGAGGTACTGAAGCTTTCTTT. The chain uses TRBV4-1 and TRBJ1-1; 10 bases are shared with TRBD1. The germline CDR1 and CDR2 sequences are MGHRA and YSYEKL. There are 15 residues in the CDR3. V gave up 3 bases and J gave up 5 bases; unmatched junction bases: 6.

The genes are TRBV2 and TRBJ1-2; 8 bases align to TRBD1. The V gene end was trimmed by 5 bases and the J gene end by 6 bases; junction bases not matched to a gene: 14. CDR1 and CDR2 (germline): SNHLY, FYNNEI. The CDR3 is made up of 16 amino acids. CDR3 sequence: CASSYTGGEGPNGYTF. In nucleotides, the CDR3 is TGTGCCAGCAGTTATACAGGGGGTGAGGGCCCTAATGGCTACACCTTC.

Ten or more counts support this clone. The genes are TRBV19 and TRBJ2-1; no reliable D call. The germline V gene has CDR1 LNHDA and CDR2 SQIVND (reference sequence). V was clipped by 3 bases and J by 7 bases, with 10 bases between them. The CDR3 length is 13 residues. The CDR3 DNA reads as TGTGCCAGTAGTATCCCTCCCTTAAATGAGCAGTTCTTC. Its translation: CASSIPPLNEQFF. Complete variable domain (other parts from reference TRBV19 and TRBJ2-1): DGGITQSPKYLFRKEGQNVTLSCEQNLNHDAMYWYRQDPGQGLRLIYYSQIVNDFQKGDIAEGYSVSREKKESFPLTVTSAQKNPTAFYLCASSIPPLNEQFFGPGTRLTVL.

The CDR3 is CASSSVVWTDSGANVLTF. CDR3 bases: TGTGCCAGCAGCTCAGTTGTATGGACGGACTCTGGGGCCAACGTCCTGACTTTC. The chain carries TRBV11-2 and TRBJ2-6; D remains unclear. Trimming removed 4 bases at V and 0 bases at J, with 16 bases between. Germline V gene sequence: CDR1 SGHAT, CDR2 FQNNGV. The CDR3 sequence is 18 residues long. The whole variable domain, remainder taken from reference TRBV11-2 and TRBJ2-6, is EAGVAQSPRYKIIEKRQSVAFWCNPISGHATLYWYQQILGQGPKLLIQFQNNGVVDDSQLPKDRFSAERLKGVDSTLKIQPAKLEDSAVYLCASSSVVWTDSGANVLTFGAGSRLTVL.